The sequence of this T cell receptor beta chain was determined in a study of blood T cell repertoires in COVID-19. Study-level information: Samples of COVID-19 (acute and convalescent) were obtained from the United States, Italy and Spain.

Germline CDR1 reads SGHRS; CDR2 reads YFSETQ. CDR3 size: 15 residues. Unmatched junction bases numbered 2, after V lost 0 bases and J lost 3 bases. Assay used: immunoSEQ multiplex PCR; TCRdb lists only in-frame clones, some missing. Of about 190,000 clones listed, roughly 90% are singletons. This TCR was sampled from a man aged 40-49 years with acute or convalescent COVID-19. Material: peripheral blood. J is TRBJ2-7 and V is TRBV5-1; 11 bases are a match to TRBD1. The CDR3 DNA follows: TGCGCCAGCAGCTTGGTAGGGACAGGGGGCTACGAGCAGTACTTC. Translated: CASSLVGTGGYEQYF.